The entry below gives a single T cell receptor beta chain sequence along with its context. Its antigen remains unidentified. One base away there is no much larger clone; base qualities are not given. The CDR3 regions of human TCRbeta chains were analyzed by immunosequencing. The original pipeline was this. TCRs in the repertoires were matched against a reference library of SARS-CoV-2-specific TCRs that had been generated with the MIRA antigen-specificity platform. Breadth was defined as the fraction of unique TCRs that were SARS-CoV-2-associated. Depth was defined as the fraction of total T cells that were SARS-CoV-2-associated. Using the MIRA data, every spike-specific TCR was mapped to the spike region that the TCR reacted to and assigned to either a CD4 or a CD8 class. Log10-transformed breadth and depth values were compared by one-way ANOVA with Sidak's multiple comparisons tests. TCRdb's version of the immuneACCESS table is confined to in-frame rearrangements and falls short of the full clone set. An unresolved V gene accounts for under half of the shortfall where checked; the remainder is of unknown origin. That table is the source of V, J and clone size, and D and trimming were worked out from the DNA. In this sample the table shows about 86,000 clones, 70% to 90% of which occur a single time. Around an eighth of the sample goes to the ten largest clones.

The data were obtained in a study of T cell responses to AZD1222 COVID-19 vaccine (dated by TCRdb to the early 2020s). Background for the entire study: A total of 233 trial participants underwent TCR sequencing, of whom 207 had received two doses of AZD1222 and some 25 had received two doses of the MenACWY control vaccine. Trial participants were enrolled by age into subgroups of 18-55, 56-69 and 70-plus years, and around 150, 28 and 57 TCR-sequenced participants, respectively, were included in these subgroups.

The sample's time point label is to be understood as: about 28 days (+/-7) after the second vaccine dose. AZD1222 recipients whose second dose came at about 4 weeks and those whose second dose came at about 12 weeks were combined into one group, since spike-specific TCR depth and breadth did not differ between the two schedules. Samples from vaccinated people were obtained from the UK trials COV001 and COV002, which included a single-blind randomized controlled phase 2/3 trial of AZD1222 (ChAdOx1 nCoV-19) in healthy adults. For TCRbeta chain sequencing, PBMC samples were collected from trial participants at day 0 and at day 28 after the second dose. A distance of 10 bases separates the germline ends of V and J, which lose 0 bases and 3 bases respectively. The CDR3 holds 14 amino acids from the cysteine to the phenylalanine. Left in the record is the CDR3 DNA by itself, 42 bases read in frame from the first base. From a lookup of the germline V gene, CDR1 and CDR2 are SGHRS and YFSETQ.

Here is what the overall study found, with its caveats: Because no samples from the day 14 peak response were available, repertoires could be characterized only after the peak T cell response. Conclusions about previously exposed vaccinees are limited, since just six AZD1222 recipients were seropositive for SARS-CoV-2 at baseline. In the small 56-69-year group, the increase in depth fell short of significance, most likely because of low power. Vaccine-associated CD4 TCRs spanned the whole spike protein, with dominant responses in regions 160-218 and 743-854. Epitopes outside the regions mutated in the B.1.351 and B.1.1.7 variants were reportedly recognized by nearly half of the unique spike-specific TCRs. After two AZD1222 doses, spike-specific TCR breadth and depth were significantly higher than at day 0 and than in MenACWY recipients. Most participants were white British and females outnumbered males, and the authors suggested that clonal diversity may have been underestimated.

The V and J genes are TRBV5-1 and TRBJ2-7; the D gene is perhaps TRBD1, on 6 matching bases. Specimen: peripheral blood, collected 28 days after the second AZD1222 dose. The TCR was taken from an adult who received the AZD1222 COVID-19 vaccine. The sequenced DNA: TGCGCCAGCAGCTTGGGGACAGCCCTCTACGAGCAGTACTTC. Its translation is CASSLGTALYEQYF.